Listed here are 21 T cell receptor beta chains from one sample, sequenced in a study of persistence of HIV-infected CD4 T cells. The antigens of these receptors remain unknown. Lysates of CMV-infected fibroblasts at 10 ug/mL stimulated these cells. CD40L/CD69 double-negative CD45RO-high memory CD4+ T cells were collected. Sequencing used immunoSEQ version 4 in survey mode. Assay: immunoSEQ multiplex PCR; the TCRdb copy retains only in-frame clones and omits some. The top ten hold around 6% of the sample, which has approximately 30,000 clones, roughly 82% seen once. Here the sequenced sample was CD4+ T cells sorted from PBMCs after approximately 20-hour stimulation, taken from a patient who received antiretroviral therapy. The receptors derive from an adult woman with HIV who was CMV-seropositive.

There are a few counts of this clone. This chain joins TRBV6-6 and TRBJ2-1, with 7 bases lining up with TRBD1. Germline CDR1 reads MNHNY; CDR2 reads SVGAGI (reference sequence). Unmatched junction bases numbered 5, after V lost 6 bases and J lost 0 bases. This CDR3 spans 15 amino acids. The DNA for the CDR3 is TGTGCCAGCAGCTGGGGACAGAGCTCCTACAATGAGCAGTTCTTC. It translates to CASSWGQSSYNEQFF.

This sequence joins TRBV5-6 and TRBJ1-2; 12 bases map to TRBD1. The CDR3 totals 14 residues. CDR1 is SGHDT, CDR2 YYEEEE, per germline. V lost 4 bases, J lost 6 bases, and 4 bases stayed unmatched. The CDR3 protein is CASSRDRGRDGYTF. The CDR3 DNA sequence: TGTGCCAGCAGCCGGGACAGGGGGCGCGATGGCTACACCTTC.

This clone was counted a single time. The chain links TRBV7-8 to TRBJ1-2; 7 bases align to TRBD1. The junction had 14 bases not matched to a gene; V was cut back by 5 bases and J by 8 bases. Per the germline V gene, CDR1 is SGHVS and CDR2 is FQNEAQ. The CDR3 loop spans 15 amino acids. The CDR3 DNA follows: TGTGCCAGCAGCAACTCCGACAGGGCTGTGGGGGGCTACACCTTC. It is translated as CASSNSDRAVGGYTF. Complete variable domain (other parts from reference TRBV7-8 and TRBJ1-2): GAGVSQSPRYKVAKRGQDVALRCDPISGHVSLFWYQQALGQGPEFLTYFQNEAQLDKSGLPSDRFFAERPEGSVSTLKIQRTQQEDSAVYLCASSNSDRAVGGYTFGSGTRLTVV.

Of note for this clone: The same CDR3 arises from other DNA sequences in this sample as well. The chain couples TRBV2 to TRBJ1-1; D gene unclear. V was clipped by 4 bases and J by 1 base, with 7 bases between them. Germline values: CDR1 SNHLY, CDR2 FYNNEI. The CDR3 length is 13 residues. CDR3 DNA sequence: TGTGCCAGCAGTGTGGGAGAGAACACTGAAGCTTTCTTT. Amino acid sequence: CASSVGENTEAFF.

This chain's CDR3 is CASSLDGRNYGYTF. The CDR3 coding sequence is TGTGCCAGCAGCTTAGACGGAAGAAACTATGGCTACACCTTC. The gene calls are TRBV7-3 and TRBJ1-2; D not resolved. The CDR3 has 14 amino acids. V gave up 2 bases and J gave up 2 bases, with 9 bases separating them. Germline V CDR1 and CDR2: SGHTA, FQGTGA.

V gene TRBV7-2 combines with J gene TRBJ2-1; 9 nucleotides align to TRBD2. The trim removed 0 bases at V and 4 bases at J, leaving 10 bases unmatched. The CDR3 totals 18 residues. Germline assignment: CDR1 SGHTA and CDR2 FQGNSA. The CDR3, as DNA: TGTGCCAGCAGCTTAGCGAAGGGGGCTAGCGGGAAGTACAATGAGCAGTTCTTC. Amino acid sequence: CASSLAKGASGKYNEQFF.

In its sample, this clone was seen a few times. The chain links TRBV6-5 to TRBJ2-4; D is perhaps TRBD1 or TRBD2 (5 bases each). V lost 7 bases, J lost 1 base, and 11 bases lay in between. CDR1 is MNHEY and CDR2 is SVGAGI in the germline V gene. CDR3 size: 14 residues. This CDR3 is CASTAEGAKNIQYF. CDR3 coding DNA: TGTGCCAGCACAGCTGAGGGGGCCAAAAACATTCAGTACTTC.

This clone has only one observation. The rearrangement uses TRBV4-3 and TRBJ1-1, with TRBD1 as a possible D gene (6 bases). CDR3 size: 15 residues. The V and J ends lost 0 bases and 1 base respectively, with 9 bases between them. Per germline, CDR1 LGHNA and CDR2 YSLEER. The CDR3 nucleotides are TGCGCCAGCAGCCAAGAATGGACAGCGAACACTGAAGCTTTCTTT. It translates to CASSQEWTANTEAFF.

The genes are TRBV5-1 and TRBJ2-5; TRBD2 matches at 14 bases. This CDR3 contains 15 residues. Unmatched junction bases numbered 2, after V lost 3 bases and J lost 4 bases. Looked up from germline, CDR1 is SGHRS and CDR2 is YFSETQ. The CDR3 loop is CASSSGLAGAETQYF. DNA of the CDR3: TGCGCCAGCAGCTCGGGACTAGCGGGAGCAGAGACCCAGTACTTC. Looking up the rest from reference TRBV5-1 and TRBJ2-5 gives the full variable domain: KAGVTQTPRYLIKTRGQQVTLSCSPISGHRSVSWYQQTPGQGLQFLFEYFSETQRNKGNFPGRFSGRQFSNSRSEMNVSTLELGDSALYLCASSSGLAGAETQYFGPGTRLLVL.

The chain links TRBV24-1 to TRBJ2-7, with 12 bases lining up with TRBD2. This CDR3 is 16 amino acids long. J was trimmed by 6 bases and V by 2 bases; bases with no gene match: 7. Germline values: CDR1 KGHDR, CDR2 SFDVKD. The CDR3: CATSDSLTSGGREQYF. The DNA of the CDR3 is TGTGCCACCAGTGATTCGCTTACTAGCGGGGGGCGCGAGCAGTACTTC.

CDR3 residues: CASTNNRRKNTEAFF. In DNA, the CDR3 is TGTGCCAGTACCAATAATCGTCGGAAGAACACTGAAGCTTTCTTT. The rearrangement joins TRBV19 to TRBJ1-1; D is undetermined. The CDR3 spans 15 residues. V lost 7 bases, J lost 1 base, and 16 bases lay in between. From germline, CDR1 is LNHDA and CDR2 SQIVND (reference sequence).

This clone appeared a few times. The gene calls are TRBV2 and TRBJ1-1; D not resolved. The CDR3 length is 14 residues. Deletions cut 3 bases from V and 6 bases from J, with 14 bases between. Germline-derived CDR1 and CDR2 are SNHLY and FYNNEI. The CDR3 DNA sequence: TGTGCCAGCAGTGATGATGGAGGTTGGGCTGAAGCTTTCTTT. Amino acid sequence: CASSDDGGWAEAFF.

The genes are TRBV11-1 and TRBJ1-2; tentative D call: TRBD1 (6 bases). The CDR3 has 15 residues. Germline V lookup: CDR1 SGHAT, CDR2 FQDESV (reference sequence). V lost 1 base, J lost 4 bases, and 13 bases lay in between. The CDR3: CASSLEPGAGYGYTF. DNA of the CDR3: TGTGCCAGCAGCTTAGAACCGGGGGCAGGCTATGGCTACACCTTC.

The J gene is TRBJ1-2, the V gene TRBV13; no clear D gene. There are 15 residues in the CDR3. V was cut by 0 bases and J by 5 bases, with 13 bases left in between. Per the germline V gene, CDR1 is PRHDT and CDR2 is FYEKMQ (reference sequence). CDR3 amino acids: CASSLGRGMGYGYTF. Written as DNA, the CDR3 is TGTGCCAGCAGCTTAGGCCGGGGTATGGGGTATGGCTACACCTTC.

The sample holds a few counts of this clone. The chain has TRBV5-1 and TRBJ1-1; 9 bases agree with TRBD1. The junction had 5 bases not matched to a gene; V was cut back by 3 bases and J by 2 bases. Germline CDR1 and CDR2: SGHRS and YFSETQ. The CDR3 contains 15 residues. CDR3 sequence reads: CASSSRTGANTEAFF. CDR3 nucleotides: TGCGCCAGCAGCTCCCGGACAGGGGCAAACACTGAAGCTTTCTTT.

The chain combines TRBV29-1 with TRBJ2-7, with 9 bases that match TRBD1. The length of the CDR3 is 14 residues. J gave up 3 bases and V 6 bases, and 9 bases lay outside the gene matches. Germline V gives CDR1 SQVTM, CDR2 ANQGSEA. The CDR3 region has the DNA TGCAGCGTAAAGCCGGGACAGGGACTCTACGAGCAGTACTTC. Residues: CSVKPGQGLYEQYF.

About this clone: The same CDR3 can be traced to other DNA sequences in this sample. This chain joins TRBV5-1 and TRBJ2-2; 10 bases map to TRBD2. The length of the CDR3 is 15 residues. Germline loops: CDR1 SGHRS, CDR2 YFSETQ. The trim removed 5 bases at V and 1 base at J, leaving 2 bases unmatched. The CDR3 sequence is CASRLAGGNTGELFF. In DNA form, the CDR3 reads TGCGCCAGCAGATTAGCGGGAGGGAACACCGGGGAGCTGTTTTTT.

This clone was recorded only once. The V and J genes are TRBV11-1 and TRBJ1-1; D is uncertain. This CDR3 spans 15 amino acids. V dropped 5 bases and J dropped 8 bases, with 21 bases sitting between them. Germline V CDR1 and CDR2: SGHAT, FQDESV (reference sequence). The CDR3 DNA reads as TGTGCCAGCAGCCCCTATTCAAGAGGCTTAGACGAAGCTTTCTTT. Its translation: CASSPYSRGLDEAFF.

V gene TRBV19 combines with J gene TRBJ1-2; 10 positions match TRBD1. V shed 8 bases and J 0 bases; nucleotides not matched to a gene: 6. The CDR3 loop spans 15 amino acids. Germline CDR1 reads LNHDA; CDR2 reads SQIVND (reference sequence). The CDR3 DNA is TGTGCCAGTGGACAGGGGGGATCTCCTAACTATGGCTACACCTTC. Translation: CASGQGGSPNYGYTF.

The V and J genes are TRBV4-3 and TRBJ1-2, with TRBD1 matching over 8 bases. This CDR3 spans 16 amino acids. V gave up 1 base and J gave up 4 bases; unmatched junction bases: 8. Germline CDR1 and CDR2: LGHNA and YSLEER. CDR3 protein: CASSQGTGSLPYGYTF. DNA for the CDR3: TGCGCCAGCAGCCAAGGGACAGGGTCCCTTCCCTATGGCTACACCTTC.

CDR3 protein: CSAPGGFTDTQYF. CDR3 nucleotides: TGCAGCGCCCCTGGGGGGTTCACAGATACGCAGTATTTT. The chain carries TRBV29-1 and TRBJ2-3; tentative D call: TRBD2 (6 bases). This CDR3 region has 13 residues. CDR1 and CDR2 from the germline V gene are SQVTM and ANQGSEA. Trimming cost V 7 bases and J 2 bases, with 13 bases left between them.